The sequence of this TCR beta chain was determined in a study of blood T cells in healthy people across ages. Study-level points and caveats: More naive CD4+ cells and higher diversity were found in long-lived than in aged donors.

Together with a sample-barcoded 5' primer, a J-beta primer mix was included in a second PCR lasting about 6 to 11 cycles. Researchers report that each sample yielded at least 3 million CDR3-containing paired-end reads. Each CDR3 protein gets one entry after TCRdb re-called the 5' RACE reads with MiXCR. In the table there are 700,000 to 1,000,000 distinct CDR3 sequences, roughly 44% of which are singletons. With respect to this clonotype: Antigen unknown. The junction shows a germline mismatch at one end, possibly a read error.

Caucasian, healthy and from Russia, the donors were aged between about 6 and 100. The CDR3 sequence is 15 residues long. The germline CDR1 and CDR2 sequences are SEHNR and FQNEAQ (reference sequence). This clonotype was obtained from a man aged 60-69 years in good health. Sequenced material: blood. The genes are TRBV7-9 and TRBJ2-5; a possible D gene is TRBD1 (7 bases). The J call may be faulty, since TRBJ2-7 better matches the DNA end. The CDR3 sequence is CSSSLGWRGRGEQYF. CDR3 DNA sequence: TGTTCCAGCAGCTTAGGTTGGAGGGGGCGAGGCGAGCAGTACTTC.